A selection of T cell receptor beta chains follows, all from one sample in a study of identical twins. Via MiXCR, TCRdb re-called the 5' RACE reads, giving one row per CDR3 protein. The sample records 350,000 to 450,000 distinct CDR3 sequences, roughly 20% being singletons. The sample comprised naive T cells sorted from blood. Every receptor here comes from a middle-aged man in good health. The CDR3 runs from the conserved cysteine through the conserved F or W. Each record gives: V gene, J gene, CDR3 length, clone size, D gene, CDR3 protein, CDR3 DNA. The D gene is left open where the match is weak. Where a row states a size, it is once, few, many or the class of an expanded clone; other rows omit it.

v_call: TRBV9; j_call: TRBJ2-2; cdr3_length: 14; clone_size: few; d_call: NA; cdr3_aa: CASSVALGTGELFF; cdr3_nt: TGTGCCAGCAGCGTAGCTTTGGGAACCGGGGAGCTGTTTTTT
v_call: TRBV6-2/TRBV6-3; j_call: TRBJ1-5; cdr3_length: 12; clone_size: NA; d_call: NA; cdr3_aa: CASSYTGWTQHF; cdr3_nt: TGTGCCAGCAGCTACACAGGGTGGACCCAGCATTTT
v_call: TRBV13; j_call: TRBJ1-2; cdr3_length: 15; clone_size: many; d_call: TRBD1; cdr3_aa: CASSDDRGRLYGYTF; cdr3_nt: TGTGCCAGCAGCGACGACAGGGGGCGCCTCTATGGCTACACCTTC
v_call: TRBV9; j_call: TRBJ2-1; cdr3_length: 15; clone_size: few; d_call: NA; cdr3_aa: CASSVGRYSYNEQFF; cdr3_nt: TGTGCCAGCAGCGTAGGAAGGTACTCCTACAATGAGCAGTTCTTC
v_call: TRBV18; j_call: TRBJ2-5; cdr3_length: 16; clone_size: many; d_call: NA; cdr3_aa: CASSPPNPGQQETQYF; cdr3_nt: TGTGCCAGCTCACCACCCAATCCCGGCCAACAAGAGACCCAGTACTTC
v_call: TRBV11-2; j_call: TRBJ2-1; cdr3_length: 15; clone_size: many; d_call: NA; cdr3_aa: CASIHGSGSYNEQFF; cdr3_nt: TGTGCCAGCATCCACGGGTCCGGATCCTACAATGAGCAGTTCTTC
v_call: TRBV6-5; j_call: TRBJ1-2; cdr3_length: 14; clone_size: few; d_call: NA; cdr3_aa: CASSSVQGNYGYTF; cdr3_nt: TGTGCCAGCAGTTCCGTGCAGGGAAACTATGGCTACACCTTC
v_call: TRBV10-3; j_call: TRBJ2-1; cdr3_length: 13; clone_size: few; d_call: TRBD2; cdr3_aa: CAIKAGRENEQFF; cdr3_nt: TGTGCCATCAAAGCCGGGAGGGAGAATGAGCAGTTCTTC
v_call: TRBV13; j_call: TRBJ1-6; cdr3_length: 16; clone_size: NA; d_call: NA; cdr3_aa: CASSFLGPTGDSPLHF; cdr3_nt: TGTGCCAGCAGCTTTCTGGGGCCGACGGGTGATTCACCCCTCCACTTT
v_call: TRBV20-1; j_call: TRBJ1-4; cdr3_length: 14; clone_size: many; d_call: TRBD1; cdr3_aa: CSARDPNRGEKLFF; cdr3_nt: TGCAGTGCTAGAGATCCGAACAGGGGCGAAAAACTGTTTTTT
v_call: TRBV28; j_call: TRBJ2-4; cdr3_length: 14; clone_size: few; d_call: TRBD2; cdr3_aa: CASMRGGAKNIQYF; cdr3_nt: TGTGCCAGCATGCGGGGGGGGGCCAAAAACATTCAGTACTTC
v_call: TRBV12-3/TRBV12-4; j_call: TRBJ1-2; cdr3_length: 14; clone_size: many; d_call: NA; cdr3_aa: CASSFGRAVGGYTF; cdr3_nt: TGTGCCAGCAGTTTTGGTAGGGCGGTTGGTGGCTACACCTTC
v_call: TRBV2; j_call: TRBJ2-1; cdr3_length: 13; clone_size: NA; d_call: NA; cdr3_aa: CASSEEMTDSQFF; cdr3_nt: TGTGCCAGCAGTGAAGAAATGACGGACTCGCAGTTCTTC
v_call: TRBV12-3/TRBV12-4; j_call: TRBJ2-7; cdr3_length: 14; clone_size: few; d_call: TRBD1; cdr3_aa: CASSDRGPAHEQYF; cdr3_nt: TGTGCCAGCAGTGACAGGGGGCCAGCCCACGAGCAGTACTTC
v_call: TRBV11-1; j_call: TRBJ2-2; cdr3_length: 16; clone_size: NA; d_call: NA; cdr3_aa: CASSSRDVLNTGELFF; cdr3_nt: TGTGCCAGCAGCTCGCGGGACGTCTTGAACACCGGGGAGCTGTTTTTT
v_call: TRBV7-9; j_call: TRBJ2-2; cdr3_length: 15; clone_size: few; d_call: NA; cdr3_aa: CASSPQGQYTGELFF; cdr3_nt: TGTGCCAGCAGCCCGCAAGGACAGTACACCGGGGAGCTGTTTTTT
v_call: TRBV11-2; j_call: TRBJ2-7; cdr3_length: 15; clone_size: NA; d_call: NA; cdr3_aa: CASSLTPDFSYEQYF; cdr3_nt: TGTGCCAGCAGCTTGACCCCGGACTTCTCCTACGAGCAGTACTTC
v_call: TRBV7-8; j_call: TRBJ2-5; cdr3_length: 16; clone_size: few; d_call: TRBD1; cdr3_aa: CASSLWGQGGQETQYF; cdr3_nt: TGTGCCAGCAGCTTATGGGGACAGGGGGGTCAAGAGACCCAGTACTTC
v_call: TRBV5-1; j_call: TRBJ2-3; cdr3_length: 16; clone_size: few; d_call: NA; cdr3_aa: CASSLVGGTLVDTQYF; cdr3_nt: TGCGCCAGCAGCTTGGTTGGCGGAACCCTTGTAGATACGCAGTATTTT
v_call: TRBV7-3; j_call: TRBJ1-1; cdr3_length: 13; clone_size: many; d_call: NA; cdr3_aa: CASSALRNTEAFF; cdr3_nt: TGTGCCAGCAGCGCTTTACGCAACACTGAAGCTTTCTTT
v_call: TRBV3-1; j_call: TRBJ2-3; cdr3_length: 14; clone_size: few; d_call: NA; cdr3_aa: CASSPGVLGDTQYF; cdr3_nt: TGTGCCAGCAGCCCAGGGGTTTTAGGAGATACGCAGTATTTT
v_call: TRBV11-2; j_call: TRBJ2-7; cdr3_length: 14; clone_size: NA; d_call: TRBD2; cdr3_aa: CASSSLAGFYEQYF; cdr3_nt: TGTGCCAGCAGCTCCTTAGCGGGATTCTACGAGCAGTACTTC
v_call: TRBV5-4; j_call: TRBJ2-1; cdr3_length: 18; clone_size: NA; d_call: TRBD2; cdr3_aa: CASSTGRTSGGLKYEQFF; cdr3_nt: TGTGCCAGCAGCACAGGCCGGACTAGCGGGGGCCTTAAGTATGAGCAGTTCTTC
v_call: TRBV20-1; j_call: TRBJ2-1; cdr3_length: 14; clone_size: many; d_call: NA; cdr3_aa: CSARPLAPTDEQFF; cdr3_nt: TGCAGTGCTAGGCCTTTAGCCCCTACGGATGAGCAGTTCTTC
v_call: TRBV28; j_call: TRBJ2-7; cdr3_length: 17; clone_size: NA; d_call: NA; cdr3_aa: CASSLWGQGFQSYEQYF; cdr3_nt: TGTGCCAGCAGTTTATGGGGCCAGGGATTTCAGTCCTACGAGCAGTACTTC
v_call: TRBV5-5; j_call: TRBJ2-7; cdr3_length: 15; clone_size: few; d_call: NA; cdr3_aa: CASSWNWMGAYEQYF; cdr3_nt: TGTGCCAGCAGCTGGAATTGGATGGGGGCCTACGAGCAGTACTTC
v_call: TRBV12-3/TRBV12-4; j_call: TRBJ2-1; cdr3_length: 15; clone_size: NA; d_call: NA; cdr3_aa: CASSLGGFSYNEQFF; cdr3_nt: TGTGCCAGCAGTTTGGGGGGATTCTCCTACAATGAGCAGTTCTTC
v_call: TRBV5-5; j_call: TRBJ2-5; cdr3_length: 15; clone_size: few; d_call: NA; cdr3_aa: CASSLVGTAKETQYF; cdr3_nt: TGTGCCAGCAGCTTGGTGGGGACTGCCAAAGAGACCCAGTACTTC